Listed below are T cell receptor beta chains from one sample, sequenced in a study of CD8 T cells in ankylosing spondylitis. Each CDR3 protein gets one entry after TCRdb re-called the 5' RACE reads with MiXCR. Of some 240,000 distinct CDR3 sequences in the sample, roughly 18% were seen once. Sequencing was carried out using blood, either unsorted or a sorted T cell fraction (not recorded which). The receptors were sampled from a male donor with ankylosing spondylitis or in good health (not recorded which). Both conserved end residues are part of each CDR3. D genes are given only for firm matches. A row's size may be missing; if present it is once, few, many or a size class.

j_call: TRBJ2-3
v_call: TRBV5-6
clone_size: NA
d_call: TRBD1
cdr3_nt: TGTGCCAGCAGCTGGGGACAGGGGGCTCGGCAGAGCAATCAGCCCCAGTATTTT
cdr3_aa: CASSWGQGARQSNQPQYF

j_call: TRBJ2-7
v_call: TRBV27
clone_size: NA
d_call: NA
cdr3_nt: TGTGCCAGCAAATATTCTGTTGGGCCCACCTACGAGCAGTACTTC
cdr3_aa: CASKYSVGPTYEQYF

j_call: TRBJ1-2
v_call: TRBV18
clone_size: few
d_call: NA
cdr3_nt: TGTGCCAGCCAGGACAGAATCTATGGCTACACCTTC
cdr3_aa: CASQDRIYGYTF

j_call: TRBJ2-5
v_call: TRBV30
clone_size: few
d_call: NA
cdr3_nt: TGTGCCTGGTACGGAGGAGAGACCCAGTACTTC
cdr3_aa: CAWYGGETQYF

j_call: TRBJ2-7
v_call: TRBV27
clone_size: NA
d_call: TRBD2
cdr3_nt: TGTGCCAGCAGTCAGCGGGGTGGCTACGAGCAGTACTTC
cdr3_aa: CASSQRGGYEQYF

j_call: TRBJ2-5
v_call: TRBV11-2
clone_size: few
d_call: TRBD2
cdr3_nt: TGTGCCAGCACCGCAGGGCCAGCGGGGAGCCTCCCCCAAGAGACCCAGTACTTC
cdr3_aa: CASTAGPAGSLPQETQYF

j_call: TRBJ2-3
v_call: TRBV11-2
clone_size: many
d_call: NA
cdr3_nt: TGTGCCAGCAGCTTAGATATTCGGCAGGGTTGGACAGATACGCAGTATTTT
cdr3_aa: CASSLDIRQGWTDTQYF

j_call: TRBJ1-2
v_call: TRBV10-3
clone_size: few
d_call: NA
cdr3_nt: TGTGCCATCAGTGACAAACAGGGAACATACTATGGCTACACCTTC
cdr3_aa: CAISDKQGTYYGYTF

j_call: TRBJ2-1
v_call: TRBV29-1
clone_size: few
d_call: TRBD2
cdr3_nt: TGCAGCGTTGTAGCGGGACTAGCGGCCACTGGGGTTTTCTACAATGAGCAGTTCTTC
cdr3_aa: CSVVAGLAATGVFYNEQFF

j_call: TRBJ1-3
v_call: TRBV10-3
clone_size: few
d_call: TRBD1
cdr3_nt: TGTGCCATCAGTGAAATGACCCTAGACAGGGAGGACGGAAACACCATATATTTT
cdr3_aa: CAISEMTLDREDGNTIYF

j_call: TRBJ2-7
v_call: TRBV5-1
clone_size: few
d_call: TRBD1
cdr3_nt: TGCGCCAGCAGCTTGGACGAAGGGACAGCGGACTCCTACGAGCAGTACTTC
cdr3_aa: CASSLDEGTADSYEQYF

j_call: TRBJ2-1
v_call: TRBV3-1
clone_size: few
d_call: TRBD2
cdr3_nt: TGTGCCAGCAGCCCCTCCGGGACTACCCTTTACAATGAGCAGTTCTTC
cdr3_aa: CASSPSGTTLYNEQFF

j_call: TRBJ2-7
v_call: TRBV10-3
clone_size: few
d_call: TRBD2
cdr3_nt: TGTGCCATCAGTGGGCAGAGCGGGAGCGGTGAATACGAGCAGTACTTC
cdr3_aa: CAISGQSGSGEYEQYF

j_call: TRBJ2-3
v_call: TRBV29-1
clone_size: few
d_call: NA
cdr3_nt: TGCAGCTCCAACTTACCCAGCACAGATACGCAGTATTTT
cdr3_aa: CSSNLPSTDTQYF

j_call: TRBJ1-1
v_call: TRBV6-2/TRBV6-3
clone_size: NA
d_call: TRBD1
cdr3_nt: TGTGCCAGCACGGAGCAGGGGGCAGGGACTGAAGCTTTCTTT
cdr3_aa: CASTEQGAGTEAFF

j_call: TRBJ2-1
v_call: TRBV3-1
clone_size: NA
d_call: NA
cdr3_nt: TGTGCCAGCAGCCAAGATCTGGGGTACGAGCAGTTCTTC
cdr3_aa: CASSQDLGYEQFF

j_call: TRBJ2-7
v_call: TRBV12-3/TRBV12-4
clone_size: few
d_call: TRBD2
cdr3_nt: TGTGCCAGCACCCAAGTAGCGGGGGAGCAGTACTTC
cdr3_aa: CASTQVAGEQYF

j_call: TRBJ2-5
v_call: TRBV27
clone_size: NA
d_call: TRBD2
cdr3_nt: TGTGCCAGCAGTTTAGCACGGCTAGCGGGAGGTGGAGAGACCCAGTACTTC
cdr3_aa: CASSLARLAGGGETQYF

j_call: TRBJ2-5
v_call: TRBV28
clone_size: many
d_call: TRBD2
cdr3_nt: TGTGCCAGCAGTTTACTAGCGGGTCTCCAAGAGACCCAGTACTTC
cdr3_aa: CASSLLAGLQETQYF

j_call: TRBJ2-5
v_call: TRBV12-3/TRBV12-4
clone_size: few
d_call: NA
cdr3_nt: TGTGCCAGCAGCTGGGACCAAGAGACCCAGTACTTC
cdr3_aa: CASSWDQETQYF

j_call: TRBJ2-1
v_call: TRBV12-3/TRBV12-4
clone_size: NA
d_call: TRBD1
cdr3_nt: TGTGCCAGCAGGTCACCGGGACAGGTATACAATGAGCAGTTCTTC
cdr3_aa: CASRSPGQVYNEQFF

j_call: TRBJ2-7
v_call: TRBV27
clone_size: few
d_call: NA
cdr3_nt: TGTGCCAGCAGTTTATTGGGTAGCGGATCCTACGAGCAGTACTTC
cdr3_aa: CASSLLGSGSYEQYF

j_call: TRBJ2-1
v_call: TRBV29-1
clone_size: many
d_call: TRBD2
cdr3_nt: TGCAGCGGGACTAATAGCGGGAGACTCTTCTTC
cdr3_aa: CSGTNSGRLFF

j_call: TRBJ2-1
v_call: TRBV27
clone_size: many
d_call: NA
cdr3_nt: TGTGCCAGCAGTTTTAACCAGGGTCGGAATGAGCAGTTCTTC
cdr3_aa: CASSFNQGRNEQFF

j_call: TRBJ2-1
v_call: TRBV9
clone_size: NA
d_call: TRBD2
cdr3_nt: TGTGCCAGCAGCCCCACCGGGACTAGCGGGACGAATGAGCAGTTCTTC
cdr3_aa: CASSPTGTSGTNEQFF

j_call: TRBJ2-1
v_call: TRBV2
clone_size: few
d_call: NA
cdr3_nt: TGTGCCAGCATGGGGGGGCTCCACTCTGAGCAGTTCTTC
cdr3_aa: CASMGGLHSEQFF

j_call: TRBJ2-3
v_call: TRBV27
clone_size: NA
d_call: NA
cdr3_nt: TGTGCCAGCAGTTTCATGGGGGTTGCAGATACGCAGTATTTT
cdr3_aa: CASSFMGVADTQYF

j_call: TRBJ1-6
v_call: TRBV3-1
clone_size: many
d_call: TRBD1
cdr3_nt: TGTGCCAGCAGCCAGGGGACAGCTCATAATTCACCCCTCCACTTT
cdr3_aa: CASSQGTAHNSPLHF

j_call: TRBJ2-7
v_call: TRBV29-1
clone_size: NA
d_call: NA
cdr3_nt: TGCAGCGTTGATAACGGGAGAGGCTACGAGCAGTACTTC
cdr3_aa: CSVDNGRGYEQYF

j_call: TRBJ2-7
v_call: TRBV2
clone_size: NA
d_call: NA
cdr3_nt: TGTGCCAGCAGTGAAGCAGGGGGACGATTCTACGAGCAGTACTTC
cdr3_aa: CASSEAGGRFYEQYF